This T cell receptor (beta chain) was captured by sequencing in a study of OX40 agonist ivuxolimab in advanced cancers. CDR1 is LNHDA, CDR2 SQIVND, per germline (reference sequence). The CDR3 covers 14 residues. Trimming stripped 3 bases from V and 8 bases from J, with 16 bases between. The data were produced by immunoSEQ multiplex PCR, yet TCRdb's version contains in-frame clones alone and is incomplete. The sample includes about 60,000 clones, approximately 86% of them seen just once. The TCR comes from an adult with an advanced solid tumor such as melanoma, head and neck, liver or kidney cancer. V and J are TRBV19 and TRBJ1-2; D unresolved. The source material was CD4+ or CD8+ T cells sorted from blood, sampled in a trial of the OX40 agonist ivuxolimab. Here the CDR3 DNA reads TGTGCCAGTAGTATCGGGGTAGTAAGTTTCGGCTACACCTTC. The encoded protein is CASSIGVVSFGYTF.